The 29 T cell receptor beta chains below were found in one sample sequenced in a study of blood T cell repertoires in COVID-19. TCRdb keeps only in-frame clones here, not all; method: immunoSEQ multiplex PCR. In the table there are some 66,000 clones, roughly 82% of which are singletons. The sequenced material came from peripheral blood. These receptors all stem from a man aged 55 to 70 with acute or convalescent COVID-19.

The chain joins TRBV7-2 to TRBJ2-2; TRBD2 matches at 10 bases. The germline CDR1 and CDR2 sequences are SGHTA and FQGNSA. V was pared by 1 base and J by 6 bases, with 5 bases of the junction left unmatched. This CDR3 has 16 residues. CDR3 sequence reads: CASSLDSGGASGELFF. The CDR3 DNA sequence: TGTGCCAGCAGCTTAGACAGCGGGGGGGCGTCCGGGGAGCTGTTTTTT.

The CDR3 nucleotides read TGTGCCACCAGTGTGGGCAGGGGGCAAGACACTGAAGCTTTCTTT. This codes for CATSVGRGQDTEAFF. The chain links TRBV24-1 to TRBJ1-1; 8 positions agree with TRBD1. V dropped 5 bases and J dropped 3; count of bases not matched to a gene: 7. Germline-derived CDR1 and CDR2 are KGHDR and SFDVKD. This CDR3 is built from 15 residues.

This chain uses TRBV9 with TRBJ1-2; no definite D call. The germline V and J ends were trimmed by 4 bases and 7 bases, with 14 bases remaining between them. Germline-derived CDR1 and CDR2 are SGDLS and YYNGEE. The CDR3 length is 13 residues. Written as DNA, the CDR3 is TGTGCCAGCAGCCTGGGTCGGGTCGGTGGCTACACCTTC. This encodes CASSLGRVGGYTF.

The chain links TRBV10-1 to TRBJ2-3; TRBD2 is a possible D gene (5 bases). The germline V gene encodes CDR1 WNHNN and CDR2 SYGVQD (reference sequence). V gave up 3 bases and J gave up 2 bases, with 9 bases separating them. The CDR3 runs 14 residues. CDR3: CASSEGGSTDTQYF. The CDR3 nucleotides read TGCGCCAGCAGTGAAGGAGGATCCACAGATACGCAGTATTTT.

The V and J genes are TRBV6-1 and TRBJ2-5, with 7 bases identical to TRBD2. CDR1 MNHNS and CDR2 SASEGT come from the germline V gene. V shed 2 bases and J 4 bases; nucleotides not matched to a gene: 1. CDR3 length: 13 amino acids. CDR3 sequence: CASSESSGETQYF. The CDR3 nucleotides are TGTGCCAGCAGTGAATCTAGCGGAGAGACCCAGTACTTC.

The chain carries TRBV18 and TRBJ2-7; D not certain. This CDR3 has 15 amino acids. Germline assignment: CDR1 KGHSH and CDR2 LQKENI. V was pared by 2 bases and J by 0 bases, with 11 bases between. The CDR3 is CASSPRQANSYEQYF. The CDR3 nucleotides are TGTGCCAGCTCACCAAGGCAGGCTAACTCCTACGAGCAGTACTTC.

The rearrangement links TRBV5-4 to TRBJ2-7; D possibly corresponds to TRBD1 (6 bases). Trimming stripped 0 bases from V and 5 bases from J, with 15 bases between. The CDR3 contains 15 residues. Germline-derived CDR1 and CDR2 are SGHNT and YYREEE (reference sequence). Written as DNA, the CDR3 is TGTGCCAGCAGCTTGGCACAGGGAAGTATTAACGAGCAGTACTTC. Its translation is CASSLAQGSINEQYF.

The rearrangement joins TRBV11-2 to TRBJ2-7; 9 nucleotides agree with TRBD1. CDR1 is SGHAT and CDR2 is FQNNGV in the germline V gene. The CDR3 extends over 14 amino acids. V lost 1 base to trimming and J lost 4 bases; unmatched junction nucleotides: 2. The CDR3 DNA reads TGTGCCAGCAGCTTAGCCGACAGGGGGTACGAGCAGTACTTC. This sequence encodes CASSLADRGYEQYF. The whole variable domain, filled in from reference TRBV11-2 and TRBJ2-7, reads EAGVAQSPRYKIIEKRQSVAFWCNPISGHATLYWYQQILGQGPKLLIQFQNNGVVDDSQLPKDRFSAERLKGVDSTLKIQPAKLEDSAVYLCASSLADRGYEQYFGPGTRLTVT.

The chain couples TRBV7-2 to TRBJ1-5; 10 bases line up with TRBD1. With 5 bases clipped from V and 5 bases from J, the junction kept 6 bases outside the gene matches. This CDR3 has 15 amino acids. Germline V gives CDR1 SGHTA, CDR2 FQGNSA. The CDR3 coding sequence is TGTGCCAGCAGCGTATCCGGGACAGGGGATCAGCCCCAGCATTTT. Translated: CASSVSGTGDQPQHF.

V is TRBV24-1 and J is TRBJ2-3; a weak D match, TRBD1 (6 bases). V was cut by 3 bases and J by 3 bases, with 15 bases left in between. CDR1 is KGHDR, CDR2 SFDVKD, per germline. The CDR3 spans 16 residues. CDR3: CATSDPTGYGTDTQYF. CDR3 sequence (DNA): TGTGCCACCAGTGATCCTACAGGGTATGGTACAGATACGCAGTATTTT.

The V and J genes are TRBV6-2 or TRBV6-3 and TRBJ1-5, with 7 bases aligning to TRBD1. The V segment lost 6 bases and the J segment 7 bases; nucleotides outside the gene matches: 12. This CDR3 contains 15 residues. CDR1 and CDR2 from the germline V gene are MNHEY and SVGEGT. This CDR3 is CASSFVGTEIQPQHF. For the CDR3, the DNA is TGTGCCAGCAGCTTTGTCGGGACAGAGATCCAGCCCCAGCATTTT.

The chain couples TRBV10-2 to TRBJ1-5; TRBD1 agrees at 7 bases. V gave up 6 bases and J gave up 1 base; unmatched junction bases: 9. The germline gives CDR1 WSHSY, CDR2 SAAADI. The CDR3 sequence is 16 residues long. CDR3 amino acids: CASSRTGQESNQPQHF. As DNA, the CDR3 is TGCGCCAGCAGCAGGACAGGCCAGGAAAGCAATCAGCCCCAGCATTTT.

The J gene is TRBJ1-5, the V gene TRBV27, with 8 bases matching TRBD1. This CDR3 is 14 amino acids long. The germline V gene encodes CDR1 MNHEY and CDR2 SMNVEV (reference sequence). J lost 4 bases, V lost 5 bases, and 4 bases had no gene match. CDR3 sequence: CASSPRQGNQPQHF. The CDR3 coding sequence is TGTGCCAGCAGTCCCCGACAGGGGAATCAGCCCCAGCATTTT.

CDR3 in DNA: TGTGCCCTTTCGGGGGGGACAGATACGCAGTATTTT. It specifies CALSGGTDTQYF. The chain links TRBV30 to TRBJ2-3; 8 bases match TRBD2. Germline V gives CDR1 GTSNPN, CDR2 SVGIG (reference sequence). CDR3 size: 12 residues. V dropped 8 bases and J dropped 3; count of bases not matched to a gene: 4.

The chain joins TRBV19 to TRBJ1-1; D gene unclear. This CDR3 spans 13 amino acids. V dropped 7 bases and J dropped 1 base, with 10 bases sitting between them. CDR1 is LNHDA and CDR2 is SQIVND in the germline V gene (reference sequence). The CDR3 DNA reads TGTGCCAGTACCAAAACAGAGAACACTGAAGCTTTCTTT. Translated: CASTKTENTEAFF.

On this clone: Distinct nucleotide sequences in the sample also encode this CDR3. The chain has TRBV5-1 and TRBJ2-7, with 11 positions matching TRBD1. Germline V gives CDR1 SGHRS, CDR2 YFSETQ. J lost 0 bases, V lost 4 bases, and 3 bases had no gene match. CDR3 length: 15 residues. CDR3 sequence reads: CASSRTGGDSYEQYF. The CDR3, as DNA: TGCGCCAGCAGCAGGACAGGGGGCGACTCCTACGAGCAGTACTTC.

The chain carries TRBV9 and TRBJ2-1; the D gene is possibly TRBD2 (5 bases). Between the trimmed V and J ends, which lost 3 bases and 9 bases, there was a span of 19 bases. The CDR3 consists of 15 residues. CDR1 SGDLS and CDR2 YYNGEE come from the germline V gene. The CDR3 spells CASSGSQAGRAEQFF. CDR3 sequence (DNA): TGTGCCAGCAGCGGATCGCAGGCGGGTCGGGCTGAGCAGTTCTTC. The whole variable domain, remainder taken from reference TRBV9 and TRBJ2-1, is DSGVTQTPKHLITATGQRVTLRCSPRSGDLSVYWYQQSLDQGLQFLIQYYNGEERAKGNILERFSAQQFPDLHSELNLSSLELGDSALYFCASSGSQAGRAEQFFGPGTRLTVL.

As concerns this clone: The same CDR3 can be traced to other DNA sequences in this sample. The rearrangement uses TRBV18 and TRBJ1-5, with unresolved D. This CDR3 contains 14 residues. CDR1 and CDR2 (germline): KGHSH, LQKENI. V shed 4 bases and J shed 0 bases, with 7 bases lying between them. The CDR3 is CASSREHSNQPQHF. CDR3 nucleotide sequence: TGTGCCAGCTCACGTGAGCATAGCAATCAGCCCCAGCATTTT.

The J gene is TRBJ1-3, the V gene TRBV2; D unclear. Trimming shortened V by 5 bases and J by 0 bases, and 8 bases separated the two germline ends. The germline gives CDR1 SNHLY, CDR2 FYNNEI. The CDR3 totals 14 residues. CDR3: CASSPTDSGNTIYF. CDR3 in DNA: TGTGCCAGCAGTCCCACTGACTCTGGAAACACCATATATTTT. Full variable domain (outside the CDR3, taken from reference TRBV2 and TRBJ1-3): EPEVTQTPSHQVTQMGQEVILRCVPISNHLYFYWYRQILGQKVEFLVSFYNNEISEKSEIFDDQFSVERPDGSNFTLKIRSTKLEDSAMYFCASSPTDSGNTIYFGEGSWLTVV.

The CDR3 loop reads CATSNRSRTGAYEQYF. In DNA form, the CDR3 reads TGTGCCACCAGCAATAGGAGCAGGACAGGCGCTTACGAGCAGTACTTC. This chain joins TRBV15 and TRBJ2-7; 7 nucleotides align to TRBD1. CDR3 length: 16 amino acids. The junction had 13 bases not matched to a gene; V was cut back by 4 bases and J by 4 bases. CDR1 and CDR2 from the germline V gene are LNHNV and YYDKDF (reference sequence). Based on the CDR3 plus reference TRBV15 and TRBJ2-7, the full variable domain is DAMVIQNPRYQVTQFGKPVTLSCSQTLNHNVMYWYQQKSSQAPKLLFHYYDKDFNNEADTPDNFQSRRPNTSFCFLDIRSPGLGDTAMYLCATSNRSRTGAYEQYFGPGTRLTVT.

The rearrangement links TRBV19 to TRBJ1-4, with D perhaps matching TRBD1 (5 bases). This CDR3 has 13 residues. Germline CDR1 LNHDA, CDR2 SQIVND (reference sequence). The V end was cut by 7 bases, the J end by 5 bases, with 11 bases between. The CDR3 nucleotides read TGTGCCAGTACCCTGACAGTAAATGAAAAACTGTTTTTT. Translated, it gives CASTLTVNEKLFF.

The V call is TRBV5-6, the J call TRBJ2-2; D might be TRBD1 (5 bases). Germline V gives CDR1 SGHDT, CDR2 YYEEEE. CDR3 length equals 13 residues. V was pared by 4 bases and J by 7 bases, with 11 bases between. This chain's CDR3 is CASSALGDGELFF. The CDR3 DNA is TGTGCCAGCAGCGCATTAGGGGACGGGGAGCTGTTTTTT.

This rearrangement joins TRBV6-2 or TRBV6-3 to TRBJ2-2, with 8 bases aligning to TRBD1. V was clipped by 0 bases and J by 14 bases; unmatched bases: 5. This CDR3 comprises 13 residues. Germline CDR1 is MNHEY and CDR2 is SVGEGT. The CDR3, as DNA: TGTGCCAGCAGTTACTCCTTGGACAGGGCACTGTTTTTT. Translation gives CASSYSLDRALFF.

In nucleotides, the CDR3 is TGTGCCAGCAGTCGCCCGGGAGGCCACAATGAGCAGTTCTTC. Translated, it gives CASSRPGGHNEQFF. The gene calls are TRBV6-5 and TRBJ2-1, with 7 bases matching TRBD2. The germline V gene encodes CDR1 MNHEY and CDR2 SVGAGI. This CDR3 spans 14 amino acids. V lost 5 bases, J lost 5 bases, and 6 bases stayed unmatched.

The chain is built from TRBV6-1 and TRBJ1-5, with a tentative D call TRBD1 (5 bases). The V end lost 2 bases, the J end lost 5 bases, and 16 bases lay between the germline ends. This CDR3 is built from 16 residues. Germline V gene lookup returns CDR1 MNHNS and CDR2 SASEGT. CDR3 in amino acids: CASSEQEGIMYQPQHF. Written as DNA, the CDR3 is TGTGCCAGCAGTGAACAGGAGGGGATTATGTATCAGCCCCAGCATTTT.

The count of this clone is one. This chain links TRBV5-5 with TRBJ1-4, with TRBD1 identical over 7 bases. CDR3 size: 17 residues. After removal of 5 bases from V and 8 bases from J, the junction contained 18 bases not matched to a gene. Germline CDR1 is SGHKS and CDR2 is YYEKEE (reference sequence). The CDR3 loop is CASSEGGASSYREKLFF. DNA of the CDR3: TGTGCCAGCAGTGAAGGGGGCGCTTCTAGTTATAGGGAAAAACTGTTTTTT.

The rearrangement joins TRBV11-2 to TRBJ2-1; no clear D gene. Germline V CDR1 and CDR2: SGHAT, FQNNGV. The CDR3 loop spans 14 amino acids. V was cut by 1 base and J by 0 bases, with 4 bases left in between. The CDR3 DNA is TGTGCCAGCAGCTTAGGTAGCTCCTACAATGAGCAGTTCTTC. It translates to CASSLGSSYNEQFF.

The chain joins TRBV6-5 to TRBJ1-4; no clear D gene. CDR3 size: 13 residues. Trimming shortened V by 11 bases and J by 8 bases, and 18 bases separated the two germline ends. The germline V gene encodes CDR1 MNHEY and CDR2 SVGAGI. CDR3 sequence: CASRGGPWEKLFF. CDR3 DNA sequence: TGTGCCTCGAGAGGCGGCCCCTGGGAAAAACTGTTTTTT.

This clone was counted only a few times. The J gene is TRBJ2-3, the V gene TRBV5-6, with D perhaps TRBD1 (6 bases). The CDR3 has 14 residues. V was trimmed by 0 bases and J by 3 bases, leaving 8 bases between them. Per the germline V gene, CDR1 is SGHDT and CDR2 is YYEEEE. CDR3 sequence reads: CASSLDRATDTQYF. CDR3 sequence (DNA): TGTGCCAGCAGCTTGGACAGGGCAACAGATACGCAGTATTTT. Full variable domain (rest looked up from reference TRBV5-6 and TRBJ2-3): DAGVTQSPTHLIKTRGQQVTLRCSPKSGHDTVSWYQQALGQGPQFIFQYYEEEERQRGNFPDRFSGHQFPNYSSELNVNALLLGDSALYLCASSLDRATDTQYFGPGTRLTVL.